The 12 T cell receptor beta chains reported below all come from one sample, sequenced in a study of cytomegalovirus exposure and HLA in healthy donors. With 60 Vbeta and 13 Jbeta primers, the PCR was carried out. Here immunoSEQ multiplex PCR was the method, and the copy in TCRdb shows in-frame clones only, minus some. Found here are around 100,000 clones, over 60% of them singletons; the top ten hold about 8.3%. The specimen sequenced was PBMCs. The receptors derive from a young man in good health and CMV-seropositive.

The chain links TRBV19 to TRBJ2-3; 7 bases are a match to TRBD1. V lost 9 bases and J lost 0; bases outside the gene matches: 9. Germline V gives CDR1 LNHDA, CDR2 SQIVND (reference sequence). The CDR3 has 15 residues. The CDR3 region is CASRRQGGSTDTQYF. DNA for the CDR3: TGTGCCAGCAGGAGACAGGGCGGAAGCACAGATACGCAGTATTTT.

In DNA form, the CDR3 reads TGCGCCAGCAGCTTCTCCGGGACAGGGGGTGCGAATTCACCCCTCCACTTT. Residues: CASSFSGTGGANSPLHF. The chain uses TRBV5-1 and TRBJ1-6; 11 positions match TRBD1. Germline trimming cut 2 bases from V and 7 bases from J; bases unmatched to any gene: 8. This CDR3 has 17 residues. CDR1 is SGHRS and CDR2 is YFSETQ in the germline V gene.

The chain combines TRBV27 with TRBJ2-7; TRBD2 might be the D (5 bases). This CDR3 contains 14 residues. Per the germline V gene, CDR1 is MNHEY and CDR2 is SMNVEV (reference sequence). Trimming left V 4 bases short and J 3 bases short, with 13 bases between. The CDR3 here is CASSWASGSYEQYF. CDR3 nucleotide sequence: TGTGCCAGCAGTTGGGCATCTGGGAGCTACGAGCAGTACTTC.

This chain uses TRBV19 with TRBJ2-2, with D unresolved. The V gene lost 3 bases and the J gene lost 4 bases, with 12 bases spanning the gap. The germline gives CDR1 LNHDA, CDR2 SQIVND (reference sequence). The CDR3 extends over 15 amino acids. CDR3 nucleotide sequence: TGTGCCAGTAGTATCGTACCGGTCGGCACCGGGGAGCTGTTTTTT. Protein: CASSIVPVGTGELFF.

The chain recombines TRBV5-1 with TRBJ1-2; D possibly corresponds to TRBD1 (5 bases). This CDR3 has 16 residues. Germline V lookup: CDR1 SGHRS, CDR2 YFSETQ. The V and J ends lost 0 bases and 8 bases respectively, with 20 bases between them. The CDR3 protein is CASSLGDYEGTSGYTF. The CDR3 bases are TGCGCCAGCAGCTTGGGGGACTATGAGGGGACCTCAGGCTACACCTTC.

This rearrangement joins TRBV6-1 to TRBJ2-7, with TRBD2 as a possible D gene (6 bases). V was cut by 4 bases and J by 0 bases, with 13 bases left in between. CDR1 and CDR2 (germline): MNHNS, SASEGT. CDR3 size: 15 residues. The CDR3 loop is CASSAGDGSSYEQYF. CDR3 coding DNA: TGTGCCAGCAGTGCCGGGGACGGGAGCTCCTACGAGCAGTACTTC.

The genes are TRBV28 and TRBJ1-4; 9 bases fit TRBD1. Germline loops: CDR1 MDHEN, CDR2 SYDVKM. The CDR3 extends over 15 amino acids. J gave up 4 bases and V 5 bases, and 5 bases lay outside the gene matches. CDR3 sequence: CASSPKDRGNEKLFF. The CDR3 DNA sequence: TGTGCCAGCAGTCCCAAGGACAGGGGTAATGAAAAACTGTTTTTT.

This sequence joins TRBV10-3 and TRBJ2-7, with 10 bases identical to TRBD1. The junction had 3 bases not matched to a gene; V was cut back by 5 bases and J by 2 bases. The germline gives CDR1 ENHRY, CDR2 SYGVKD. The CDR3 is made up of 14 amino acids. The CDR3 nucleotides read TGTGCCATCAGTCCGGGACAGGGGACCTACGAGCAGTACGTC. Encoded protein: CAISPGQGTYEQYV.

The V call is TRBV30, the J call TRBJ1-1, with unresolved D. This CDR3 has 15 amino acids. Germline V gene data show CDR1 as GTSNPN and CDR2 as SVGIG (reference sequence). Deletions cut 3 bases from V and 2 bases from J, with 16 bases between. The DNA for the CDR3 is TGTGCCTGGAGAAAGTCGGAGGGTCTTAACACTGAAGCTTTCTTT. Its protein product is CAWRKSEGLNTEAFF. Full variable domain (rest looked up from reference TRBV30 and TRBJ1-1): SQTIHQWPATLVQPVGSPLSLECTVEGTSNPNLYWYRQAAGRGLQLLFYSVGIGQISSEVPQNLSASRPQDRQFILSSKKLLLSDSGFYLCAWRKSEGLNTEAFFGQGTRLTVV.

Only one count was recorded for this clone. V and J are TRBV19 and TRBJ1-2, with 7 bases lining up with TRBD1. The V and J ends lost 7 bases and 5 bases, in that order; junction bases with no gene match: 16. Germline V gives CDR1 LNHDA, CDR2 SQIVND (reference sequence). This CDR3 has 16 amino acids. DNA of the CDR3: TGTGCCAGTACCGTAAGCCCCCTTACAGGGGAATATGGCTACACCTTC. Its protein is CASTVSPLTGEYGYTF.

This chain uses TRBV7-6 with TRBJ2-7; D perhaps matches TRBD1 (6 bases). CDR1 is SGHVS, CDR2 FNYEAQ, per germline. V lost 5 bases and J 3 bases, leaving 14 bases between the germline ends. CDR3 size: 14 residues. CDR3 region: CASSADRGYYEQYF. CDR3 in DNA: TGTGCCAGCAGCGCGGACAGAGGGTACTACGAGCAGTACTTC.

This chain joins TRBV6-5 and TRBJ1-1, with a weak D call TRBD1 (5 bases). Germline CDR1 reads MNHEY; CDR2 reads SVGAGI. The CDR3 runs to 12 residues. The ends were cut back, 5 bases at V and 7 bases at J, with 11 bases in the middle. CDR3 amino acids: CASSKQQGEAFF. The CDR3 DNA follows: TGTGCCAGCAGTAAACAGCAGGGTGAAGCTTTCTTT.